One and the same sample provided the 18 T cell receptor beta chains below, sequenced in a study of OX40 agonist ivuxolimab in advanced cancers. Method: immunoSEQ multiplex PCR; TCRdb's copy keeps in-frame clones and lacks some. The data show about 72,000 clones, 80% to 90% seen once. Sequenced material: CD4+ or CD8+ T cells sorted from blood, taken in a trial of the OX40 agonist ivuxolimab. These TCRs come from an adult with an advanced solid tumor such as melanoma, head and neck, liver or kidney cancer.

As regards this clone: This sample includes further DNA sequences coding for the same CDR3. The chain links TRBV14 to TRBJ1-3; possible D gene TRBD1, 5 bases. The CDR3 totals 16 residues. Germline V gene lookup returns CDR1 SGHDN and CDR2 FVKESK. V lost 2 bases and J 4 bases, leaving 15 bases between the germline ends. The CDR3 is CASSQNRGVSGNTIYF. The CDR3 DNA reads TGTGCCAGCAGCCAAAATAGGGGAGTTTCCGGAAACACCATATATTTT.

V gene TRBV2 combines with J gene TRBJ2-7, with 7 bases fitting TRBD2. Germline V gene sequence: CDR1 SNHLY, CDR2 FYNNEI. V trimming: 10 bases; J trimming: 2 bases; junction bases outside the gene matches: 8. The CDR3 contains 13 residues. CDR3 DNA: TGTGCCACGGAAATGGGGGGGGCCTACGAGCAGTACTTC. It encodes CATEMGGAYEQYF.

The chain is built from TRBV25-1 and TRBJ1-2; no clear D gene. The CDR3 loop spans 15 amino acids. The V gene's germline CDR1 is MGHDK and CDR2 SYGVNS. The V end lost 2 bases, the J end lost 3 bases, and 13 bases lay between the germline ends. In nucleotides, the CDR3 is TGTGCCAGCAGTGAAATGGGAGGTAGGGACTATGGCTACACCTTC. Its translation: CASSEMGGRDYGYTF.

V and J are TRBV6-5 and TRBJ1-5; no reliable D call. Germline-derived CDR1 and CDR2 are MNHEY and SVGAGI. V lost 4 bases, J lost 9 bases, and 7 bases lay in between. CDR3 length: 11 amino acids. The CDR3 loop reads CASSSVGPQHF. In DNA form, the CDR3 reads TGTGCCAGCAGTTCCGTGGGGCCCCAGCATTTT.

The chain combines TRBV15 with TRBJ1-4, with D uncertain. This CDR3 spans 15 amino acids. Between the trimmed V and J ends, which lost 0 bases and 7 bases, there was a span of 12 bases. The germline gives CDR1 LNHNV, CDR2 YYDKDF (reference sequence). The CDR3 DNA reads TGTGCCACCAGCAGAGATGAGGGTTGGGCTGAAAAACTGTTTTTT. Amino acids: CATSRDEGWAEKLFF.

This clone was seen just once. The chain carries TRBV4-3 and TRBJ1-2; TRBD1 is a possible D gene (5 bases). Germline CDR1 LGHNA, CDR2 YSLEER. The CDR3 sequence is 15 residues long. V gave up 5 bases and J gave up 2 bases, with 15 bases separating them. In DNA form, the CDR3 reads TGCGCCAGCAGCGAACGGGGCAGAGAGAACTATGGCTACACCTTC. Residues: CASSERGRENYGYTF.

In its sample, this clone was seen once. The V call is TRBV5-1, the J call TRBJ1-1; D is unresolved. Per the germline V gene, CDR1 is SGHRS and CDR2 is YFSETQ. The V gene lost 3 bases and the J gene lost 2 bases, with 8 bases spanning the gap. There are 13 residues in the CDR3. CDR3 in DNA: TGCGCCAGCAGCTCCAATATTAACACTGAAGCTTTCTTT. This sequence encodes CASSSNINTEAFF.

The genes are TRBV7-9 and TRBJ2-7; 9 bases are shared with TRBD1. The CDR3 is 14 residues long. Per germline, CDR1 SEHNR and CDR2 FQNEAQ (reference sequence). Losses at the gene ends were 5 bases for V and 3 bases for J; bases not matched to a gene: 5. For the CDR3, the DNA is TGTGCCAGCAGCCTCCGGGACAGGGTCTACGAGCAGTACTTC. The encoded protein is CASSLRDRVYEQYF.

The genes are TRBV10-3 and TRBJ1-5; 8 bases fit TRBD1. With V trimmed by 8 bases and J by 1 base, 4 bases remained unmatched. CDR1 is ENHRY, CDR2 SYGVKD, per germline. The CDR3 has 14 amino acids. CDR3 bases: TGTGCCATCCAGGGGGCGGGAAGCAATCAGCCCCAGCATTTT. This sequence encodes CAIQGAGSNQPQHF.

The CDR3 DNA is TGTGCCAGCTCACCACCAGGGTTGGAGACCCAGTACTTC. Protein: CASSPPGLETQYF. V gene TRBV18 combines with J gene TRBJ2-5; D remains unclear. Germline CDR1 KGHSH, CDR2 LQKENI. The V end lost 0 bases, the J end lost 5 bases, and 7 bases lay between the germline ends. CDR3 length: 13 residues.

V gene TRBV27 combines with J gene TRBJ2-1; 14 bases agree with TRBD2. Germline lookup yields CDR1 MNHEY and CDR2 SMNVEV (reference sequence). The CDR3 length is 17 residues. V dropped 7 bases and J dropped 15; count of bases not matched to a gene: 20. The CDR3 region is CASTEYSRGLAGVTPFF. DNA for the CDR3: TGTGCCAGCACCGAATACTCCCGGGGACTAGCGGGAGTTACCCCGTTCTTC.

This clone has more than one count but fewer than ten. The V call is TRBV5-6, the J call TRBJ2-3; D remains unclear. Trimming left V 3 bases short and J 7 bases short, with 9 bases between. The V gene's germline CDR1 is SGHDT and CDR2 YYEEEE. The CDR3 contains 12 residues. The CDR3 region is CASSSTAYTQYF. In DNA form, the CDR3 reads TGTGCCAGCAGCTCAACAGCTTATACGCAGTATTTT.

This chain connects TRBV10-3 to TRBJ2-3; weak D call: TRBD2 (6 bases). Germline V gene lookup returns CDR1 ENHRY and CDR2 SYGVKD. This CDR3 comprises 16 residues. Trimming shortened V by 3 bases and J by 6 bases, and 19 bases separated the two germline ends. The CDR3 nucleotides read TGTGCCATCAGTGACCGACGGGACGGTCGGGAGGATACGCAGTATTTT. Translated: CAISDRRDGREDTQYF.

The chain is built from TRBV5-1 and TRBJ2-2; D not certain. Germline V gene sequence: CDR1 SGHRS, CDR2 YFSETQ. The CDR3 length is 15 residues. Trimming left V 9 bases short and J 6 bases short, with 21 bases between. The CDR3 coding sequence is TGCGCCACCTTCCGCGAGCAGGATCGGTCCGGGGAGCTGTTTTTT. Translated, it gives CATFREQDRSGELFF.

V is TRBV5-4 and J is TRBJ2-7, with D perhaps TRBD2 (6 bases). Trimming took 0 bases from V and 4 from J, leaving 8 bases between them. Germline CDR1 reads SGHNT; CDR2 reads YYREEE (reference sequence). There are 13 residues in the CDR3. DNA of the CDR3: TGTGCCAGCAGCTTGGTCGGGGGATACGAGCAGTACTTC. Its translation: CASSLVGGYEQYF.

This clone has just a few counts. This chain links TRBV5-1 with TRBJ1-2, with 8 bases that match TRBD1. CDR1 and CDR2 (germline): SGHRS, YFSETQ. There are 16 residues in the CDR3. V shed 2 bases, J shed 2 bases, and the junction held 8 bases outside the gene matches. CDR3 coding DNA: TGCGCCAGCAGCTTCATGACAGGGGCATCGAACTATGGCTACACCTTC. Amino acids: CASSFMTGASNYGYTF.

The sample holds one count of this clone. The chain recombines TRBV27 with TRBJ1-5, with 8 bases fitting TRBD1. This CDR3 region has 15 residues. Germline values: CDR1 MNHEY, CDR2 SMNVEV (reference sequence). After removal of 5 bases from V and 2 bases from J, the junction contained 5 bases not matched to a gene. CDR3 protein: CASSGGQGGNQPQHF. In nucleotides, the CDR3 is TGTGCCAGCAGTGGAGGACAGGGCGGCAATCAGCCCCAGCATTTT.

V usage is TRBV28 and J usage is TRBJ1-4; 8 bases are shared with TRBD1. In germline, CDR1 is MDHEN, CDR2 SYDVKM. This CDR3 contains 15 residues. With V trimmed by 4 bases and J by 2 bases, 3 bases remained unmatched. CDR3 coding DNA: TGTGCCAGCAGTTCCAACAGGGGGACTAATGAAAAACTGTTTTTT. Protein sequence: CASSSNRGTNEKLFF. Supplemented by reference TRBV28 and TRBJ1-4, the full variable domain reads DVKVTQSSRYLVKRTGEKVFLECVQDMDHENMFWYRQDPGLGLRLIYFSYDVKMKEKGDIPEGYSVSREKKERFSLILESASTNQTSMYLCASSSNRGTNEKLFFGSGTQLSVL.